This T cell receptor (beta chain) was found in a study of T-cell reconstitution after alpha-beta-depleted transplantation in children. Construction of the TCRbeta library involved unique molecular identifiers. A single record per CDR3 protein comes from TCRdb applying MiXCR to the PCR reads. The sample includes a few hundred thousand distinct CDR3 sequences, about 9.2% of them seen just once. The CDR3 contains 13 residues. The junction had 6 bases not matched to a gene; V was cut back by 4 bases and J by 7 bases. Germline V gene sequence: CDR1 SGHDT, CDR2 YYEEEE. This clonotype showed up many times. This chain links TRBV5-6 with TRBJ2-5, with TRBD2 matching 8 bases. The sequenced sample was PBMCs from the stem cell graft donor, obtained from the stem cell graft. This TCR was sampled from a human donor who donated a stem cell graft to a child with acute lymphoblastic leukemia. The CDR3 bases are TGTGCCAGCAGCGTCACTAGCGGAGGGACCCAGTACTTC. Translation gives CASSVTSGGTQYF.